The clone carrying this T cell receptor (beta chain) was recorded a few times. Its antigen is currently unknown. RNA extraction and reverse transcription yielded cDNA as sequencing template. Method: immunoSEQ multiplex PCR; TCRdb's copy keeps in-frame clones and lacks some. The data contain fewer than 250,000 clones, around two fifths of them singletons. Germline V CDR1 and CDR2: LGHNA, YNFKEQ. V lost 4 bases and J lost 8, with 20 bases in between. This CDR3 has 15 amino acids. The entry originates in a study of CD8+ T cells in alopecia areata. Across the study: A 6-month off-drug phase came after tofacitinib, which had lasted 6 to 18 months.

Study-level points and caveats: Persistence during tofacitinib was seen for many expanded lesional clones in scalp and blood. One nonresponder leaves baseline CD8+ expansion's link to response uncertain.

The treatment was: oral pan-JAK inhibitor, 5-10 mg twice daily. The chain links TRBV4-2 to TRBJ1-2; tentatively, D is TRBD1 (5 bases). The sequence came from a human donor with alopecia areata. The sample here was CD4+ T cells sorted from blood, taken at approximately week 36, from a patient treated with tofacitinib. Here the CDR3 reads CASSLGVGRAQGYTF. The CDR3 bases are TGTGCCAGCAGCCTCGGAGTGGGCAGGGCCCAGGGCTACACCTTC.